This T cell receptor beta chain comes out of a study of T cells in women clearing cervical HPV infection. Across the whole study: Control women cleared a single incident HPV16 infection within 12 months. Study-level results: Associations may precede or follow infection; HPV-specific or memory T cells were not isolated.

Details on this clone: The antigen remains unidentified.

TCRdb's table, derived via immunoSEQ multiplex PCR, lists solely in-frame clones and lacks some. This sample's clone table lists under 20,000 clones. The sequence came from a woman between 18 and 70 years old with a cervical HPV16 infection that either progressed to CIN3+ or cleared (not recorded which). Sequences were obtained from blood buffy coat.

The CDR3 bases that were read are TGTGCCAGCAGCCCGGACAATGGGGATACG. Translating gives CASSPDNGDT. The whole CDR3 protein is CASSPDNGDTQYF. V is TRBV7-3 and J is TRBJ2-3, with D tentatively TRBD1 (5 bases). The read gets to within 3 residues of the CDR3 end, and the germline J gene fills in the rest. V lost 5 bases, J lost 6 bases, and 12 bases lay in between. Germline lookup yields CDR1 SGHTA and CDR2 FQGTGA. The CDR3 covers 13 residues. Together with reference TRBV7-3 and TRBJ2-3, the CDR3 gives the full variable domain: GAGVSQTPSNKVTEKGKYVELRCDPISGHTALYWYRQSLGQGPEFLIYFQGTGAADDSGLPNDRFFAVRPEGSVSTLKIQRTERGDSAVYLCASSPDNGDTQYFGPGTRLTVL.